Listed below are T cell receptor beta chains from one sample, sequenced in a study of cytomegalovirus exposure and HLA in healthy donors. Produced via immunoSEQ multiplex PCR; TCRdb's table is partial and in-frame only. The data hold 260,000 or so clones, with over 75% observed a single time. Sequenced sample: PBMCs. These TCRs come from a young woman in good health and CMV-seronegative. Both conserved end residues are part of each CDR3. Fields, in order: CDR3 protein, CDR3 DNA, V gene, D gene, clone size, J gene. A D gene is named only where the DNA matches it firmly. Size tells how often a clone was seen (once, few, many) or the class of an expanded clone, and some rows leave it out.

CATSRDLVGELFF | TGTGCCACCAGCAGAGATCTTGTCGGGGAGCTGTTTTTT | TRBV15 | - | - | TRBJ2-2
CASRMRGMMHF | TGTGCCAGCAGGATGAGGGGGATGATGCATTTT | TRBV28 | - | - | TRBJ1-5
CASSSGNLNTEAFF | TGCGCCAGCAGCTCAGGGAACTTGAACACTGAAGCTTTCTTT | TRBV5-1 | - | once | TRBJ1-1
CASSLIIGGRRTEAFF | TGTGCCAGCAGCTTAATTATTGGAGGGAGGAGGACTGAAGCTTTCTTT | TRBV13 | - | - | TRBJ1-1
CAATKQRENRGTDTQYF | TGTGCCGCCACCAAACAGCGGGAGAATCGGGGCACAGATACGCAGTATTTT | TRBV9 | TRBD2 | - | TRBJ2-3
CASSPEAPRPNTGELFF | TGCGCCAGCAGCCCGGAGGCCCCCCGCCCGAACACCGGGGAGCTGTTTTTT | TRBV4-3 | - | once | TRBJ2-2
CASKQPRTSGYNEQFF | TGTGCCAGTAAACAACCACGGACTAGCGGATACAATGAGCAGTTCTTC | TRBV2 | TRBD2 | - | TRBJ2-1
CASSFLGGQETQYF | TGTGCCAGCAGCTTCCTAGGCGGGCAAGAGACCCAGTACTTC | TRBV5-4 | - | - | TRBJ2-5
CASSPPSGRIGELFF | TGCGCCAGCAGCCCCCCTAGCGGGAGGATCGGGGAGCTGTTTTTT | TRBV4-1 | TRBD2 | - | TRBJ2-2
CASSPTGGANEKLFF | TGTGCCAGCTCACCAACAGGGGGCGCGAATGAAAAACTGTTTTTT | TRBV18 | TRBD1 | - | TRBJ1-4
CASSFMGGSYEQYF | TGTGCCAGCAGTTTTATGGGGGGGAGCTACGAGCAGTACTTC | TRBV27 | TRBD2 | - | TRBJ2-7
CASTGLAGGIEQFF | TGTGCCAGCACCGGACTAGCGGGAGGGATTGAGCAGTTCTTC | TRBV6-5 | TRBD2 | - | TRBJ2-1
CASSLGAKQETQYF | TGTGCCAGCAGTTTAGGGGCAAAGCAAGAGACCCAGTACTTC | TRBV28 | - | - | TRBJ2-5
CASSLNRAGEQYF | TGTGCCAGCAGTTTGAACAGGGCGGGTGAGCAGTACTTC | TRBV5-8 | - | - | TRBJ2-7
CAARDSRNTEAFF | TGTGCCGCCCGGGACAGCAGGAACACTGAAGCTTTCTTT | TRBV30 | TRBD1 | - | TRBJ1-1
CASSQDSRTTYEQYF | TGCGCCAGCAGCCAAGATTCCAGGACTACCTACGAGCAGTACTTC | TRBV4-3 | - | - | TRBJ2-7
CASSRDFNTGELFF | TGCGCCAGCAGCCGGGACTTTAACACCGGGGAGCTGTTTTTT | TRBV5-1 | - | - | TRBJ2-2
CASTTGAAGELFF | TGTGCCAGCACCACAGGGGCCGCCGGGGAGCTGTTTTTT | TRBV7-9 | TRBD1 | - | TRBJ2-2
CASSRKRTGVGGNTIYF | TGTGCCAGCAGCCGGAAGCGGACAGGGGTCGGTGGAAACACCATATATTTT | TRBV28 | TRBD1 | - | TRBJ1-3
CASSLARFGLVNNEQFF | TGTGCCAGCAGCTTGGCCCGGTTCGGACTAGTCAACAATGAGCAGTTCTTC | TRBV5-4 | TRBD2 | - | TRBJ2-1
CASSRSGGSYEQYF | TGTGCCAGCTCCCGAAGCGGGGGGAGCTACGAGCAGTACTTC | TRBV6-5 | TRBD2 | - | TRBJ2-7
CAWSKLGAGYNEQFF | TGTGCCTGGAGTAAACTTGGGGCCGGCTACAATGAGCAGTTCTTC | TRBV30 | - | - | TRBJ2-1
CASSKTGYGYTF | TGTGCCAGCAGTAAGACAGGGTATGGCTACACCTTC | TRBV6-5 | TRBD1 | - | TRBJ1-2
CASSFPGSTDTQYF | TGTGCCAGCAGCTTCCCCGGGAGCACAGATACGCAGTATTTT | TRBV7-8 | - | few | TRBJ2-3
CASSIASDRGEGYTF | TGTGCCAGTAGTATAGCCAGCGACAGGGGAGAGGGCTACACCTTC | TRBV19 | TRBD1 | once | TRBJ1-2
CASSKTGSRETQYF | TGCGCCAGCAGCAAGACAGGGTCTCGAGAGACCCAGTACTTC | TRBV5-1 | TRBD1 | once | TRBJ2-5
CASSDTTGSYGYTF | TGTGCCAGCAGTGACACGACAGGCAGCTATGGCTACACCTTC | TRBV28 | - | few | TRBJ1-2
CATSPGQGSYEQYF | TGTGCCACCAGCCCGGGACAGGGCTCCTACGAGCAGTACTTC | TRBV15 | TRBD1 | - | TRBJ2-7
CASSSGTGGAIGNTIYF | TGCGCCAGCAGCTCCGGGACAGGGGGCGCGATAGGAAACACCATATATTTT | TRBV5-1 | TRBD1 | - | TRBJ1-3
CASSVGSSGITDTQYF | TGTGCCAGCAGCGTAGGATCTAGCGGGATAACAGATACGCAGTATTTT | TRBV9 | TRBD2 | - | TRBJ2-3
CASSQDQGAGEKLFF | TGCGCCAGCAGCCAAGATCAAGGGGCGGGGGAAAAACTGTTTTTT | TRBV4-1 | - | - | TRBJ1-4
CASSLGTGGIIWSYNEQFF | TGCGCCAGCAGCTTAGGGACAGGGGGAATTATTTGGTCCTACAATGAGCAGTTCTTC | TRBV5-1 | TRBD1 | - | TRBJ2-1
CASSPLRGMGYEQYF | TGTGCCAGCAGCCCCCTCCGCGGGATGGGCTACGAGCAGTACTTC | TRBV11-2 | - | few | TRBJ2-7
CSVVGGRLTGRNYGYTF | TGCAGCGTTGTTGGAGGAAGACTGACGGGCCGGAACTATGGCTACACCTTC | TRBV29-1 | - | - | TRBJ1-2
CASSLSGQPHRTQYF | TGTGCCAGCAGTTTATCGGGCCAGCCTCACCGGACCCAGTACTTC | TRBV27 | - | - | TRBJ2-5
CASSDPLQAGEPLSTEAFF | TGTGCCAGTAGCGACCCATTGCAGGCGGGAGAACCCTTGAGCACTGAAGCTTTCTTT | TRBV19 | - | - | TRBJ1-1
CASTRASYGYTF | TGTGCCAGCACCAGGGCCAGCTATGGCTACACCTTC | TRBV7-9 | - | - | TRBJ1-2